This T cell receptor beta chain appears in the sequencing data of a study of CD8+ T cells in alopecia areata. Study-wide context: Treated patients were dosed with oral tofacitinib, taking 5 to 10 mg twice daily. Findings and caveats of the study: Clarity of TCR sharing across patients fell short of that in mice, possibly HLA-related. Clonality exceeded that of normal scalp in lesional scalp, most notably in alopecia totalis/universalis.

Sorting separated CD4+ and CD8+ T cells out of PBMCs. Following RNA extraction, reverse transcription yielded cDNA that acted as the sequencing template. TCRdb's copy holds only in-frame clones and misses some; the assay was immunoSEQ multiplex PCR. The table lists over 110,000 clones, 45% to 60% of them singletons. This clone was counted only a few times. Antigen unknown. The sample was CD4+ T cells sorted from blood, taken at week 0. The TCR comes from a human donor with alopecia areata.

The DNA for the CDR3 is TGTGCCAGCACGGACAGGGGAGGAGGGAATCAGCCCCAGCATTTT. Its protein product is CASTDRGGGNQPQHF. The rearrangement joins TRBV19 to TRBJ1-5, with 9 bases lining up with TRBD1. The CDR3 covers 15 residues. The germline V gene has CDR1 LNHDA and CDR2 SQIVND (reference sequence). Unmatched junction bases numbered 10, after V lost 9 bases and J lost 4 bases.